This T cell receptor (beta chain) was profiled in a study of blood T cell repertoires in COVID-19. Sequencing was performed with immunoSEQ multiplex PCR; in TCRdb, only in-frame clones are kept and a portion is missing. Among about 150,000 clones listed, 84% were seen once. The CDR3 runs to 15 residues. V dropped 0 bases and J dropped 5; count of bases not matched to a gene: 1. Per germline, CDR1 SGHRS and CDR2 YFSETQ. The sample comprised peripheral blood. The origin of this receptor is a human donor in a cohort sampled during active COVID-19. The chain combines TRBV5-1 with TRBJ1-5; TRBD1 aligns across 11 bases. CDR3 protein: CASSLGDRGDQPQHF. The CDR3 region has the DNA TGCGCCAGCAGCTTGGGGGACAGGGGGGATCAGCCCCAGCATTTT.